The table lists the clone carrying this T cell receptor beta chain with a few counts. The antigen is unknown. This sample is drawn from a study of identical twins. Study findings and constraints: Abundant cord blood beta clonotypes carried fewer insertions; memory repertoires showed none. Twin sharing of out-of-frame TCR alpha was underestimated by models in monozygotic pairs.

After template switching added a universal primer site, the resulting cDNA carried unique molecular identifiers. TCRdb passed the 5' RACE reads through MiXCR, listing each CDR3 protein once. The sample has about 900,000 distinct CDR3 sequences, around 12% seen once. The CDR3 runs to 12 residues. CDR1 is LNHNV and CDR2 is YYDKDF in the germline V gene (reference sequence). Trimming took off 0 bases at V and 4 bases at J, with 3 bases between the two ends. These same data were also listed under a study on yellow fever vaccine responses in identical twins. That study reports: It has been reported that, in twins, the vaccine T cell response seemed partly convergent and partly personalized.

Sequencing was done on a sample of PBMCs. The clonotype comes from a woman between 18 and 29 years old in good health. The rearrangement uses TRBV15 and TRBJ1-2; no clear D. CDR3 amino acids: CATSREGYGYTF. CDR3 coding DNA: TGTGCCACCAGCAGAGAGGGCTATGGCTACACCTTC.